This passage covers 15 T cell receptor beta chains from one sample sequenced in a study of T cell changes during pregnancy in multiple sclerosis. Sequencing used immunoSEQ multiplex PCR; TCRdb keeps in-frame clones, though not all of them. The sample carries some 46,000 clones, approximately 90% recorded once. Specimen: CD4+ T cells from peripheral blood mononuclear cells, collected after pregnancy. Receptors originate from a female donor with multiple sclerosis, enrolled in a pregnancy study.

This clone was found once. This rearrangement joins TRBV5-5 to TRBJ2-2, with 10 bases that match TRBD1. V was pared by 6 bases and J by 4 bases, with 9 bases of the junction left unmatched. The CDR3 is 16 residues long. Germline assignment: CDR1 SGHKS and CDR2 YYEKEE (reference sequence). CDR3 region: CASTTTGTGATGELFF. The CDR3 nucleotides read TGTGCCAGCACCACAACCGGGACAGGGGCCACCGGGGAGCTGTTTTTT.

The rearrangement uses TRBV7-2 and TRBJ1-4; 9 bases line up with TRBD1. Trimming removed 3 bases from V and 10 bases from J; junction bases left unmatched: 6. This CDR3 contains 14 residues. Germline V gives CDR1 SGHTA, CDR2 FQGNSA. The CDR3 sequence is CASSLTGGGRKLFF. DNA of the CDR3: TGTGCCAGCAGCTTGACAGGGGGTGGTAGAAAACTGTTTTTT.

The J gene is TRBJ1-5, the V gene TRBV6-1, with D possibly TRBD1 on 6 matching bases. The germline CDR1 and CDR2 sequences are MNHNS and SASEGT. Between the trimmed V and J ends, which lost 1 base and 7 bases, there was a span of 14 bases. This CDR3 contains 15 residues. The CDR3 sequence: CASSEGRGARQPQHF. The CDR3 nucleotides are TGTGCCAGCAGTGAAGGGCGGGGGGCAAGGCAGCCCCAGCATTTT.

The CDR3 sequence: CASSRLAGAHEQFF. The CDR3 DNA reads TGTGCCAGCAGCAGACTAGCGGGAGCCCATGAGCAGTTCTTC. This rearrangement joins TRBV9 to TRBJ2-1, with 12 bases matching TRBD2. The CDR3 extends over 14 amino acids. In germline, CDR1 is SGDLS, CDR2 YYNGEE. J lost 8 bases, V lost 4 bases, and 4 bases had no gene match.

V is TRBV19 and J is TRBJ1-1; weak D call: TRBD1 (6 bases). Germline CDR1 is LNHDA and CDR2 is SQIVND (reference sequence). Trimming stripped 5 bases from V and 3 bases from J, with 13 bases between. This CDR3 region has 14 residues. The CDR3 DNA reads as TGTGCCAGTAGTGACACAGGGCCTCACACTGAAGCTTTCTTT. Its translation is CASSDTGPHTEAFF. Complete variable domain (other parts from reference TRBV19 and TRBJ1-1): DGGITQSPKYLFRKEGQNVTLSCEQNLNHDAMYWYRQDPGQGLRLIYYSQIVNDFQKGDIAEGYSVSREKKESFPLTVTSAQKNPTAFYLCASSDTGPHTEAFFGQGTRLTVV.

The chain has TRBV5-1 and TRBJ2-1; 12 bases agree with TRBD2. V trimming: 7 bases; J trimming: 12 bases; junction bases outside the gene matches: 14. Germline V gene sequence: CDR1 SGHRS, CDR2 YFSETQ. CDR3 size: 15 residues. CDR3 loop: CASFNRLAGDWRQFF. The DNA for the CDR3 is TGCGCCAGCTTTAACCGACTAGCGGGAGATTGGCGGCAGTTCTTC.

The chain carries TRBV15 and TRBJ2-5, with D maybe TRBD2 (5 bases). The germline CDR1 and CDR2 sequences are LNHNV and YYDKDF (reference sequence). Trimming took off 1 base at V and 4 bases at J, with 10 bases between the two ends. The CDR3 contains 14 residues. CDR3: CATSRVGSGETQYF. The CDR3 DNA follows: TGTGCCACCAGCAGAGTCGGAAGCGGAGAGACCCAGTACTTC.

The chain combines TRBV27 with TRBJ2-2; 8 bases are shared with TRBD1. The CDR3 sequence is 16 residues long. The V segment lost 1 base and the J segment 6 bases; nucleotides outside the gene matches: 7. Germline V CDR1 and CDR2: MNHEY, SMNVEV (reference sequence). DNA for the CDR3: TGTGCCAGCAGTTTATTAAGGTCAGGGGGCCCCGGGGAGCTGTTTTTT. Its translation is CASSLLRSGGPGELFF.

CDR3 sequence: CASSQGRTGVAPQHF. CDR3 DNA sequence: TGTGCCAGCAGCCAAGGGAGGACAGGGGTTGCGCCCCAGCATTTT. The chain is built from TRBV4-2 and TRBJ1-5, with 9 positions matching TRBD1. V trimming: 1 base; J trimming: 9 bases; junction bases outside the gene matches: 7. CDR1 is LGHNA and CDR2 is YNFKEQ in the germline V gene. The CDR3 covers 15 residues.

The chain couples TRBV5-4 to TRBJ1-1, with 8 nucleotides matching TRBD1. This CDR3 region has 16 residues. Germline CDR1 reads SGHNT; CDR2 reads YYREEE (reference sequence). The ends lost 3 bases at V and 0 bases at J; junction bases unmatched: 7. The CDR3 DNA sequence: TGTGCCAGCAGCTGGAGCAGGGGGCGAGTGAACACTGAAGCTTTCTTT. It encodes CASSWSRGRVNTEAFF.

The rearrangement uses TRBV6-1 and TRBJ2-3; no reliable D call. V lost 5 bases and J 2 bases, leaving 8 bases between the germline ends. Germline loops: CDR1 MNHNS, CDR2 SASEGT. This CDR3 region has 13 residues. CDR3 sequence: CASSSTYTDTQYF. In DNA, the CDR3 is TGTGCCAGCAGTTCCACTTACACAGATACGCAGTATTTT.

This chain uses TRBV5-1 with TRBJ2-1, with D possibly matching TRBD2 (7 bases). This CDR3 region has 16 residues. Germline CDR1 SGHRS, CDR2 YFSETQ. The V and J ends lost 4 bases and 7 bases respectively, with 21 bases between them. The CDR3 DNA reads TGCGCCAGCAGCCGTGGGGGCGGGGGCGATTGGAATGAGCAGTTCTTC. The encoded protein is CASSRGGGGDWNEQFF. Together with reference TRBV5-1 and TRBJ2-1, the CDR3 gives the full variable domain: KAGVTQTPRYLIKTRGQQVTLSCSPISGHRSVSWYQQTPGQGLQFLFEYFSETQRNKGNFPGRFSGRQFSNSRSEMNVSTLELGDSALYLCASSRGGGGDWNEQFFGPGTRLTVL.

The chain carries TRBV28 and TRBJ2-1; 7 bases line up with TRBD2. Germline V gives CDR1 MDHEN, CDR2 SYDVKM. J gave up 4 bases and V 11 bases, and 8 bases lay outside the gene matches. The CDR3 runs to 13 residues. The CDR3 bases are TGTGCCGGGAGGGCTAGCGCGTACAATGAGCAGTTCTTC. Amino acids: CAGRASAYNEQFF.

The chain recombines TRBV27 with TRBJ2-4, with 16 positions matching TRBD2. This CDR3 region has 19 residues. Per germline, CDR1 MNHEY and CDR2 SMNVEV (reference sequence). V was pared by 4 bases and J by 2 bases, with 8 bases of the junction left unmatched. The CDR3 DNA is TGTGCCAGCAGTTCAAAGCCGGGACTAGCGGGAGGGTCCAAAAACATTCAGTACTTC. Its protein is CASSSKPGLAGGSKNIQYF.

This chain connects TRBV18 to TRBJ2-3; 9 nucleotides match TRBD2. The CDR3 is 15 amino acids. V lost 3 bases, J lost 9 bases, and 10 bases stayed unmatched. Per the germline V gene, CDR1 is KGHSH and CDR2 is LQKENI. CDR3 nucleotides: TGTGCCAGCTCACCGGGGACTAGCCGTGGCGGGACGCAGTATTTT. This codes for CASSPGTSRGGTQYF.